This T cell receptor (beta chain) appears in the sequencing data of a study of T cell repertoires in cytomegalovirus infection. Overall study: Researchers turned to recently identified HLA-C-restricted CMV epitopes as well as well-studied HLA-B-restricted ones.

With respect to this clonotype: Its antigen remains unidentified.

One entry per CDR3 protein, called by TCRdb with MiXCR from the reads. Among 110,000 or so distinct CDR3 sequences listed, under 35% were seen once. Germline V gene data show CDR1 as MDHEN and CDR2 as SYDVKM. The CDR3 has 16 residues. Losses at the gene ends were 4 bases for V and 1 base for J; bases not matched to a gene: 9. The TCR sequence derives from a human donor in good health (CMV status not recorded). Some clones in this sample may be carry-over from other donors' samples. Here the sequenced sample was CD8+ T cells from cultured PBMCs, taken from culture after CMV antigen stimulation. The V gene is TRBV28, the J gene TRBJ2-7; 8 bases are a match to TRBD2. The CDR3 sequence: CASSSPTSGGSYEQYF. The CDR3 coding sequence is TGTGCCAGCAGTTCCCCGACGAGCGGGGGTTCCTACGAGCAGTACTTC.